A single sample gave rise to the 15 T cell receptor beta chains below, sequenced in a study of response to subunit inactivated influenza vaccine. TCRdb passed the RT-PCR reads through MiXCR, listing each CDR3 protein once. Here the sample spans hundreds of thousands of distinct CDR3 sequences, around a sixth being singletons. Sequenced material: PBMCs from blood, taken 11 to 12 days after vaccination. The source is a man over 45 who received an inactivated influenza vaccine.

This clonotype came up a few times. The rearrangement uses TRBV15 and TRBJ2-7; D gene uncertain. CDR3 length: 15 residues. Looked up from germline, CDR1 is LNHNV and CDR2 is YYDKDF (reference sequence). Between the trimmed V and J ends, which lost 0 bases and 5 bases, there was a span of 14 bases. The chain's CDR3 is CATSREGQPPHEQYF. The CDR3 nucleotides are TGTGCCACCAGCAGAGAAGGCCAACCCCCCCACGAGCAGTACTTC.

This clonotype was observed a few times. The rearrangement links TRBV12-3 or TRBV12-4 to TRBJ2-7, with D perhaps TRBD2 (5 bases). Between the trimmed V and J ends, which lost 3 bases and 0 bases, there was a span of 12 bases. The CDR3 contains 15 residues. The CDR3 loop reads CASSLSGANSYEQYF. The DNA of the CDR3 is TGTGCCAGCAGTTTGAGCGGAGCTAACTCCTACGAGCAGTACTTC.

This clonotype was seen many times. The chain carries TRBV24-1 and TRBJ2-1; D tentatively fits TRBD1 or TRBD2 (5 bases each). V was clipped by 0 bases and J by 5 bases, with 10 bases between them. CDR1 is KGHDR, CDR2 SFDVKD, per germline. The CDR3 is 15 amino acids. DNA for the CDR3: TGTGCCACCAGTGATTTGCGAGGGGTTCACAATGAGCAGTTCTTC. This translates into CATSDLRGVHNEQFF.

This clonotype turned up a few times. The gene calls are TRBV19 and TRBJ2-4; D perhaps matches TRBD1 (5 bases). V lost 7 bases and J 7 bases, leaving 20 bases between the germline ends. The CDR3 contains 15 residues. Per germline, CDR1 LNHDA and CDR2 SQIVND (reference sequence). CDR3 sequence (DNA): TGTGCCAGTACCCCGCAGGGTGGGTTTTTGAACATTCAGTACTTC. Its protein is CASTPQGGFLNIQYF.

The J gene is TRBJ2-2, the V gene TRBV5-1; no reliable D call. The CDR3 runs to 12 residues. Germline-derived CDR1 and CDR2 are SGHRS and YFSETQ. Trimming cost V 7 bases and J 8 bases, with 12 bases left between them. Here the CDR3 reads CASAETVGELFF. For the CDR3, the DNA is TGCGCCAGCGCCGAGACGGTTGGGGAGCTGTTTTTT.

This clonotype showed up just a few times. The junction does not match germline at one end; this may be a read error. The CDR3 sequence is CASRYFDTGELFF. The CDR3 bases are TGTGCCAGCAGGTACTTCGACACCGGGGAGCTGTTTTTT. The chain has TRBV6-5 and TRBJ2-2; unclear D gene. This CDR3 is built from 13 residues. Germline-derived CDR1 and CDR2 are MNHEY and SVGAGI.

V usage is TRBV5-4 and J usage is TRBJ2-2, with 11 bases identical to TRBD2. CDR1 is SGHNT and CDR2 is YYREEE in the germline V gene (reference sequence). There are 16 residues in the CDR3. The junction had 11 bases not matched to a gene; V was cut back by 4 bases and J by 9 bases. CDR3 amino acids: CASSPNPSGGRRELFF. The CDR3 DNA reads as TGTGCCAGCAGCCCTAACCCTAGCGGGGGGAGGCGGGAGCTGTTTTTT. Complete variable domain (other parts from reference TRBV5-4 and TRBJ2-2): ETGVTQSPTHLIKTRGQQVTLRCSSQSGHNTVSWYQQALGQGPQFIFQYYREEENGRGNFPPRFSGLQFPNYSSELNVNALELDDSALYLCASSPNPSGGRRELFFGEGSRLTVL.

This clonotype was counted only a few times. V and J are TRBV18 and TRBJ2-7; 9 bases match TRBD2. The CDR3 runs 15 residues. Trimming cost V 3 bases and J 0 bases; bases outside gene matches: 3. Germline CDR1 KGHSH, CDR2 LQKENI. In nucleotides, the CDR3 is TGTGCCAGCTCACCCCCTAGCGGGGTCTCCTACGAGCAGTACTTC. This translates into CASSPPSGVSYEQYF.

For the CDR3, the DNA is TGTGCCAGCAGCTTACGTGCGGCTAGCGGGCCCCATGAGCAGTTCTTC. Residues: CASSLRAASGPHEQFF. V usage is TRBV7-2 and J usage is TRBJ2-1, with 8 bases fitting TRBD2. CDR3 size: 16 residues. Germline V gene lookup returns CDR1 SGHTA and CDR2 FQGNSA. V lost 2 bases and J lost 8; bases outside the gene matches: 11.

J is TRBJ2-5 and V is TRBV12-3 or TRBV12-4, with D possibly matching TRBD1 (5 bases). Trimming took off 6 bases at V and 5 bases at J, with 13 bases between the two ends. The CDR3 loop spans 13 amino acids. The CDR3 DNA follows: TGTGCCAGCAGCGTCAGGGCCATGGAGACCCAGTACTTC. As protein: CASSVRAMETQYF.

The sample holds a few counts of this clonotype. CDR3: CASSEASGANTGELFF. CDR3 DNA: TGTGCCAGCAGCGAAGCTAGCGGGGCGAACACCGGGGAGCTGTTTTTT. The rearrangement links TRBV7-9 to TRBJ2-2; 9 bases fit TRBD2. Germline loops: CDR1 SEHNR, CDR2 FQNEAQ (reference sequence). The junction had 4 bases not matched to a gene; V was cut back by 5 bases and J by 0 bases. The CDR3 contains 16 residues.

This clonotype has a handful of counts. V is TRBV6-1 and J is TRBJ1-4; 12 nucleotides line up with TRBD1. The CDR3 length is 14 residues. Per germline, CDR1 MNHNS and CDR2 SASEGT. V shed 6 bases, J shed 7 bases, and the junction held 3 bases outside the gene matches. CDR3 DNA sequence: TGTGCCAGCAGGGGACAGGGGGCGGTTGAAAAACTGTTTTTT. Protein: CASRGQGAVEKLFF.

There are a few counts of this clonotype. The V call is TRBV12-3 or TRBV12-4, the J call TRBJ2-7; 11 nucleotides line up with TRBD1. J was trimmed by 5 bases and V by 2 bases; bases with no gene match: 8. This CDR3 is 16 amino acids long. CDR3 loop: CASSLIWTGGSHEQYF. The CDR3 DNA is TGTGCCAGCAGTTTAATTTGGACAGGGGGCTCGCACGAGCAGTACTTC.

There are many counts of this clonotype. This chain connects TRBV12-3 or TRBV12-4 to TRBJ2-1, with 12 bases fitting TRBD2. This CDR3 comprises 17 residues. Trimming removed 5 bases from V and 6 bases from J; junction bases left unmatched: 11. The CDR3 here is CASSLVLLAGGSNEQFF. The CDR3 DNA reads as TGTGCCAGCAGTCTTGTACTACTAGCGGGGGGTAGCAATGAGCAGTTCTTC.

This clonotype occurred a few times. The chain has TRBV29-1 and TRBJ2-7; no clear D. Trimming shortened V by 1 base and J by 4 bases, and 20 bases separated the two germline ends. The CDR3 length is 16 residues. The germline gives CDR1 SQVTM, CDR2 ANQGSEA. The CDR3, as DNA: TGCAGCGTTGAAGTCCTAAGTAGCCCCTTCTTTTACGAGCAGTACTTC. It encodes CSVEVLSSPFFYEQYF.